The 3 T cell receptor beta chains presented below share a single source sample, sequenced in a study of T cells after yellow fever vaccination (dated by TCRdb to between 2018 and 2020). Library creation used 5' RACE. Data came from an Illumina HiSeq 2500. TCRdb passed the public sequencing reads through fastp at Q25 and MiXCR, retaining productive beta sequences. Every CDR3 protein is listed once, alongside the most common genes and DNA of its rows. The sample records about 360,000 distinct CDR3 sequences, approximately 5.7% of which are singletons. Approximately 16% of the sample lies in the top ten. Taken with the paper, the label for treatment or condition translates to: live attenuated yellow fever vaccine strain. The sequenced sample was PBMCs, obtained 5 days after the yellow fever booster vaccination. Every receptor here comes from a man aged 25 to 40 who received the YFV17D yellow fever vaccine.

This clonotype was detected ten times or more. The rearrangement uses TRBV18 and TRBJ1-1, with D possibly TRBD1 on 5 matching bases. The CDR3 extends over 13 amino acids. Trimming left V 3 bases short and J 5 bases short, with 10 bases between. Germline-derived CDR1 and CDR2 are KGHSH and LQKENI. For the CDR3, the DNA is TGTGCCAGCTCACCGCTCTCAGGGACTGAAGCTTTCTTT. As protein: CASSPLSGTEAFF.

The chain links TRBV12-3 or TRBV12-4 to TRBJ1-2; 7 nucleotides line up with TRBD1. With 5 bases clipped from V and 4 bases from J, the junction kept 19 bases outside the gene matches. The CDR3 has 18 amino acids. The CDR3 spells CASSAIPSDRSFSYGYTF. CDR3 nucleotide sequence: TGTGCCAGCAGTGCCATCCCCTCGGACAGGTCTTTCTCCTATGGCTACACCTTC.

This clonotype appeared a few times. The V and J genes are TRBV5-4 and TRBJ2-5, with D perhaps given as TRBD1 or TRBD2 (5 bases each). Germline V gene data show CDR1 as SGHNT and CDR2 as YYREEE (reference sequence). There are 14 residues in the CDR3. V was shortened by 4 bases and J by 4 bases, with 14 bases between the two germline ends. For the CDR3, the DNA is TGTGCCAGCAGCCAAGACTCGGGACGAGAGACCCAGTACTTC. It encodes CASSQDSGRETQYF.